This T cell receptor beta chain is from a study of shared clonotypes between healthy human individuals. On this clone itself: Antigen unknown.

Libraries were prepared by immunoSEQ multiplex PCR; TCRdb keeps only in-frame clonotypes and omits some of them. The sample shows 2 million to 2.5 million clones, over 90% of them seen only once. Study results and limitations: A generally larger estimated richness was seen in naive subsets than in memory subsets.

V lost 0 bases to trimming and J lost 7 bases, with 9 bases between them. CDR3 size: 13 residues. Germline CDR1 reads SGHTA; CDR2 reads FQGNSA. This chain joins TRBV7-2 and TRBJ1-1; D gene ambiguous. Sequencing was done on a sample of naive CD4+ T cells from PBMCs. The subset is: CD45RA+ positively selected. The sequence derives from a man aged 18 to 35 in good health. Some clones in this sample may be carry-over from other donors' samples. The CDR3 loop reads CASSLAEWGEAFF. CDR3 bases: TGTGCCAGCAGCTTAGCTGAGTGGGGTGAAGCTTTCTTT.